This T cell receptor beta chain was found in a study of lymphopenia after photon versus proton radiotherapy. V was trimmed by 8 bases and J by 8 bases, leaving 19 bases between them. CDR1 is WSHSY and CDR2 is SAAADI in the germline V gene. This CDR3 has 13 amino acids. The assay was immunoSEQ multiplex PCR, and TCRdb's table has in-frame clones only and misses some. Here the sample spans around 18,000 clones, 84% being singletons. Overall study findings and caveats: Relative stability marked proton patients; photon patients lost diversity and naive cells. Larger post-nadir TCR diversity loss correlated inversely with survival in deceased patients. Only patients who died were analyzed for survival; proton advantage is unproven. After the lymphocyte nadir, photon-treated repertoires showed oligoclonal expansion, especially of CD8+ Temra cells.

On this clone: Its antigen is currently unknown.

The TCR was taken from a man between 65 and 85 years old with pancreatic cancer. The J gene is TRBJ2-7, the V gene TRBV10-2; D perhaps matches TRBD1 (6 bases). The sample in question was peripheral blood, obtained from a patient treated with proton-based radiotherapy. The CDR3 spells CASDSRDTEKQYF. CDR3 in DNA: TGCGCCAGCGATTCACGGGACACGGAAAAGCAGTACTTC.